One T cell receptor (beta chain) is described in this entry. This record comes from a study of blood T cell repertoires in COVID-19. The table came from immunoSEQ multiplex PCR; TCRdb's copy has only in-frame clones and leaves some out. Here the sample spans about 18,000 clones, under 85% being singletons. Germline assignment: CDR1 MNHEY and CDR2 SMNVEV (reference sequence). V dropped 5 bases and J dropped 4; count of bases not matched to a gene: 11. The CDR3 length is 16 residues. Sequences were obtained from peripheral blood. This chain links TRBV27 with TRBJ1-2; 9 positions match TRBD1. The clonotype was recovered from an older man with COVID-19, enrolled during active disease. The CDR3 DNA reads as TGTGCCAGCAGTGAGACCGGGACAGGGCACCTCTATGGCTACACCTTC. Its translation is CASSETGTGHLYGYTF.